This T cell receptor (beta chain) stems from a study of T cell clones after liver transplantation. Overall study: Subjects received no induction therapy and standard immunosuppression until randomization at 12-24 months post-transplant.

Between the trimmed V and J ends, which lost 1 base and 1 base, there was a span of 7 bases. There are 15 residues in the CDR3. CDR1 LGHNA and CDR2 YNFKEQ come from the germline V gene. The method was immunoSEQ multiplex PCR; TCRdb's version includes in-frame clones alone and lacks a portion of them. The sample shows under 90,000 clones, 80% of them seen only once. Material: CD4+ T cells from blood, obtained before liver transplant. The gene calls are TRBV4-2 and TRBJ1-4; D gene uncertain. The clonotype originates from a human donor who received a liver transplant. CDR3: CASSQGGLTNEKLFF. The CDR3 DNA follows: TGTGCCAGCAGCCAAGGAGGTTTAACTAATGAAAAACTGTTTTTT.